Shown below are 8 T cell receptor beta chains from a single sample sequenced in a study of T cell responses to AZD1222 COVID-19 vaccine. Profiling relied on immunoSEQ multiplex PCR, and the TCRdb table lists in-frame clones only, not all of them. The table has over 140,000 clones, around nine tenths seen once. The sample in question was peripheral blood, obtained on day 0 of AZD1222 vaccination. The receptor source for this set is an adult in good health.

CDR3 protein: CAYRNSGRYRTDTQYF. The CDR3 coding sequence is TGTGCCTACCGCAATTCGGGTCGGTACCGCACAGATACGCAGTATTTT. V usage is TRBV5-4 and J usage is TRBJ2-3; D gene uncertain. V was cut by 10 bases and J by 1 base, with 22 bases left in between. The CDR3 contains 16 residues. The germline V gene encodes CDR1 SGHNT and CDR2 YYREEE (reference sequence).

This chain links TRBV18 with TRBJ2-5; 10 nucleotides agree with TRBD1. CDR1 and CDR2 (germline): KGHSH, LQKENI. The CDR3 is made up of 15 amino acids. V dropped 4 bases and J dropped 3; count of bases not matched to a gene: 5. CDR3 sequence (DNA): TGTGCCAGCTCACGGTTAGGACAGGGGGAAGAGACCCAGTACTTC. Protein product: CASSRLGQGEETQYF.

This sequence joins TRBV15 and TRBJ2-1; tentatively, D is TRBD2 (6 bases). The V gene lost 0 bases and the J gene lost 0 bases, with 21 bases spanning the gap. Looked up from germline, CDR1 is LNHNV and CDR2 is YYDKDF (reference sequence). The CDR3 loop spans 20 amino acids. CDR3 bases: TGTGCCACCAGCAGAGATAGGAGGGAACAAGCGGGTAGCTCCTACAATGAGCAGTTCTTC. This encodes CATSRDRREQAGSSYNEQFF.

This chain connects TRBV27 to TRBJ2-3; D possibly uses TRBD1 or TRBD2 (5 bases each). The CDR3 runs 14 residues. Trimming shortened V by 5 bases and J by 2 bases, and 11 bases separated the two germline ends. CDR1 and CDR2 from the germline V gene are MNHEY and SMNVEV (reference sequence). CDR3: CASSRGANTDTQYF. CDR3 DNA sequence: TGTGCCAGCAGTCGGGGCGCCAACACAGATACGCAGTATTTT.

The V call is TRBV25-1, the J call TRBJ1-6; D is ambiguous. V shed 3 bases and J shed 10 bases, with 10 bases lying between them. Per the germline V gene, CDR1 is MGHDK and CDR2 is SYGVNS. The CDR3 is 13 residues long. CDR3 protein: CASSDRIGSPLHF. The CDR3, as DNA: TGTGCCAGCAGTGATCGTATCGGATCACCCCTCCACTTT.

The rearrangement joins TRBV2 to TRBJ1-6, with D uncertain. There are 17 residues in the CDR3. The germline V and J ends were trimmed by 2 bases and 10 bases, with 21 bases remaining between them. CDR1 and CDR2 from the germline V gene are SNHLY and FYNNEI. CDR3 bases: TGTGCCAGCAGTGAACTTCCCGGTTCGGATGTTAAATCACCCCTCCACTTT. This codes for CASSELPGSDVKSPLHF.

V and J are TRBV19 and TRBJ1-1; D is ambiguous. Germline CDR1 is LNHDA and CDR2 is SQIVND (reference sequence). Deletions cut 0 bases from V and 1 base from J, with 12 bases between. The CDR3 consists of 16 residues. CDR3 bases: TGTGCCAGTAGTATAGACAAGAGGACGGGGAACACTGAAGCTTTCTTT. This encodes CASSIDKRTGNTEAFF.

The rearrangement uses TRBV7-8 and TRBJ2-7, with D uncertain. Germline CDR1 reads SGHVS; CDR2 reads FQNEAQ. This CDR3 has 12 amino acids. V gave up 3 bases and J gave up 1 base, with 4 bases separating them. The CDR3 reads CASSFLSYEQYF. The CDR3 nucleotides read TGTGCCAGCAGCTTTCTATCCTACGAGCAGTACTTC.